Described below is a single TCR beta chain sequence and its context. Its antigen is not identified. Through 5' RACE with UMI labels, the TRB cDNA libraries were prepared. After re-calling the 5' RACE reads, TCRdb lists one entry per CDR3 protein, DNA absent. The sample totals 100,000 or so distinct CDR3 sequences. This CDR3 has 14 amino acids. The germline gives CDR1 SEHNR, CDR2 FQNEAQ (reference sequence). The data originate from a study of CXCR3-negative and CXCR3-positive naive CD8 T cells. Study conclusions and caveats: With CXCR3 expression partially decreased after cryopreservation, most assays relied on fresh PBMCs. Similar TRBV-TRBJ gene usage was seen in naive CXCR3-negative and CXCR3-positive cells, but not in memory cells.

The sample was naive CXCR3- CD8+ T cells from blood. Subset here: CD45RO-CCR7+CD27+CD95- naive CD8+ T cells lacking CXCR3 (TNR3-). This sequence was found in a human donor in good health. Some clones in this sample may be carry-over from other donors' samples. The chain employs TRBV7-9 and TRBJ2-7; as DNA is missing, the TRBD2 call by TCRdb cannot be tested. The CDR3 sequence is CASSPTSAGYEQYF.